These 2 T cell receptor beta chains were sequenced from one sample in a study of T cells in Graves' hyperthyroidism and ophthalmopathy. Amplification targeted TCR beta CDR3 regions from RNA transcripts. When the TCR CDR3 underwent first-round RT-PCR, the HTBI primer set was used. TCRdb recomputed calls from the multiplex PCR reads with MiXCR, one row per CDR3 protein. The sample records 310,000 or so distinct CDR3 sequences, more than 15% being singletons. Input material: blood. Source of these receptors: a woman aged 60-70 years with Graves' ophthalmopathy.

This clonotype was seen at least ten times. The V call is TRBV4-1, the J call TRBJ2-5; no clear D gene. V lost 3 bases and J 5 bases, leaving 7 bases between the germline ends. The CDR3 sequence is 12 residues long. The germline gives CDR1 MGHRA, CDR2 YSYEKL. CDR3 in DNA: TGCGCCAGCAGCCACGAGTCCGAGACCCAGTACTTC. This translates into CASSHESETQYF.

V gene TRBV19 combines with J gene TRBJ2-7; 7 bases match TRBD1. The CDR3 length is 14 residues. Germline V gene sequence: CDR1 LNHDA, CDR2 SQIVND (reference sequence). Trimming cost V 5 bases and J 6 bases; bases outside gene matches: 10. CDR3 in amino acids: CASSPGTVMGEQYF. The CDR3 region has the DNA TGTGCCAGTAGTCCCGGGACAGTGATGGGCGAGCAGTACTTC.